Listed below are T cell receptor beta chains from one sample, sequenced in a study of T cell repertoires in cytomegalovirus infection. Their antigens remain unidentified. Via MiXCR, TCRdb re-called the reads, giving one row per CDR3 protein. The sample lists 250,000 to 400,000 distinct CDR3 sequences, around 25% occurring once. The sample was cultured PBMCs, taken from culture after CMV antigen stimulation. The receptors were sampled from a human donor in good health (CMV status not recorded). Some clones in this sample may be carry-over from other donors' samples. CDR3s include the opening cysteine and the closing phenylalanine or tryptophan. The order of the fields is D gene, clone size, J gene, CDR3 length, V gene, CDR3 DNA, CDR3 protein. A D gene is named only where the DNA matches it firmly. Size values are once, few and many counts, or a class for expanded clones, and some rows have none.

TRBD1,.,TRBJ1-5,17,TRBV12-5,TGTGCTAGTGGTTCTAGACCAGGGACAGGGGGCGGGCAGCCCCAGCATTTT,CASGSRPGTGGGQPQHF
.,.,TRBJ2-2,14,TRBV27,TGTGCCAGCAGTTTATCCCCCAGCTCCGGGGAGCTGTTTTTT,CASSLSPSSGELFF
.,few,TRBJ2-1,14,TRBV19,TGTGCCAGCACCGGGACAAGTTCCACCAATGAGCAGTTCTTC,CASTGTSSTNEQFF
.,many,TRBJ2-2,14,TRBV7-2,TGTGCCAGCAGTGGTCAACTAGACACCGGGGAGCTGTTTTTT,CASSGQLDTGELFF
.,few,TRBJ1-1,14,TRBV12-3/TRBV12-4,TGTGCCAGCTCCCGACTGGCCCTGAACACTGAAGCTTTCTTT,CASSRLALNTEAFF
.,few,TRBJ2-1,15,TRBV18,TGTGCCAGCTCACCTCCGGGGGTAGTGTACAATGAGCAGTTCTTC,CASSPPGVVYNEQFF
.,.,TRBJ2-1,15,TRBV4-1,TGCGCCAGCAGCCAAGGACAAGGCGGATACAATGAGCAGTTCTTC,CASSQGQGGYNEQFF
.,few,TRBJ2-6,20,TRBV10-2,TGCGCCAGCAGTGAGGGCCGGGGGCGACGACCTAGCCCTGGGGCCAACGTCCTGACTTTC,CASSEGRGRRPSPGANVLTF
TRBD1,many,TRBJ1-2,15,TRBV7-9,TGTGCCAGCAGCTTTCCGGGACAGGGGGACTATGGCTACACCTTC,CASSFPGQGDYGYTF
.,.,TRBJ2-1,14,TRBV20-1,TGCAGTGCCCCACCTCCGGTCTCCTACAATGAGCAGTTCTTC,CSAPPPVSYNEQFF
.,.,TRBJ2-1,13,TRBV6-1,TGTGCCAGCAGTGAAAACCCCTACAATGAGCAGTTCTTC,CASSENPYNEQFF
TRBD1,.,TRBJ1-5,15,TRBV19,TGTGCCAGTAACTCAAGGACAGGCCAGCATCAGCCCCAGCATTTT,CASNSRTGQHQPQHF
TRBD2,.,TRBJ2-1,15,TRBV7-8,TGTGCCAGCAGCTCGAGGCGGGAGACAAACAATGAGCAGTTCTTC,CASSSRRETNNEQFF
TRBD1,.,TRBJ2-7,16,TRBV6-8,TGTGCCAGCAGTTATAGCGCTGGGACAGGGGTCTACGAGCAGTACTTC,CASSYSAGTGVYEQYF
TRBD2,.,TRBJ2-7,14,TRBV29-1,TGCAGCGTTGAACTAGCGGGAAATATTTACGAGCAGTACTTC,CSVELAGNIYEQYF
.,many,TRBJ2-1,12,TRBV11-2,TGTGCCAGCAGCTACATTTACAATGAGCAGTTCTTC,CASSYIYNEQFF
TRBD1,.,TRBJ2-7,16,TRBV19,TGTGCCAGTAGTAAAGGGACAGTCCTGTCCTCCTACGAGCAGTACTTC,CASSKGTVLSSYEQYF
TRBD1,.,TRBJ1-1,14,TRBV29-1,TGCAGCGCTGCTACCGGGACAGGAACGACTGAAGCTTTCTTT,CSAATGTGTTEAFF
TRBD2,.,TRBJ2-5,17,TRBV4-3,TGCGCCAGCAGCCAAGATTGGACTAGCGGGAGCGGGGAGACCCAGTACTTC,CASSQDWTSGSGETQYF
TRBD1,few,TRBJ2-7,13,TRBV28,TGTGCCAGCAGAAGACAGGGTAGCTACGAGCAGTACTTC,CASRRQGSYEQYF
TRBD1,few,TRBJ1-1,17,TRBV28,TGTGCCAGCAGCTATTACAGGGGTGGTAGGATGAACACTGAAGCTTTCTTT,CASSYYRGGRMNTEAFF
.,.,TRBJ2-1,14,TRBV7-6,TGTGCCAGCAGCTTAGCCCTCTCCTACAATGAGCAGTTCTTC,CASSLALSYNEQFF
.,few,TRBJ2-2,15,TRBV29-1,TGCAGCGCCGACAAAGGGGGTATGGGCACCGGGGAGCTGTTTTTT,CSADKGGMGTGELFF
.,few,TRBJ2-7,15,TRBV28,TGTGCCAGCACCTATTTGGGTAGCGGAACCTACGAGCAGTACTTC,CASTYLGSGTYEQYF
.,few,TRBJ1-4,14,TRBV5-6,TGTGCCAGCAGCTCGTTACAGACGCATGAAAAACTGTTTTTT,CASSSLQTHEKLFF
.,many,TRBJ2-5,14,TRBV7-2,TGTGCCAGCAGCGGATTACGCGGGAAAGAGACCCAGTACTTC,CASSGLRGKETQYF
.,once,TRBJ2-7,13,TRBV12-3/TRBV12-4,TGTGCCAGCAGCAGTATGCAGACCTACGAGCAGTACTTC,CASSSMQTYEQYF
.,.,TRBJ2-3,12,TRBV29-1,TGCAGCGTTGAATACAGGGCAGATACGCAGTATTTT,CSVEYRADTQYF
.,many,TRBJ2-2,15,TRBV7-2,TGTGCCAGCAGCTTAACTCGGGATTCCACCGGGGAGCTGTTTTTT,CASSLTRDSTGELFF
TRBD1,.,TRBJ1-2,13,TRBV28,TGTGCCAGCAGTATTCAACAGGGGCGTGGCTACACCTTC,CASSIQQGRGYTF
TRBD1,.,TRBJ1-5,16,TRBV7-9,TGTGCCAGCAGCAACGGACAGGGGGCAACGAGTCAGCCCCAGCATTTT,CASSNGQGATSQPQHF
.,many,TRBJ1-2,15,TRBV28,TGTGCCAGCGGTCAGGGGTTGGGGGATAACTATGGCTACACCTTC,CASGQGLGDNYGYTF
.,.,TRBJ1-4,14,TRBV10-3,TGTGCCATCAGTGAGTCGAGTTCCGGGGGCAAACTGTTTTTT,CAISESSSGGKLFF
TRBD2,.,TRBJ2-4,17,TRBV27,TGTGCCAGCAGTTTATCGAGTAGCGGGACTATCACCAACATTCAGTACTTC,CASSLSSSGTITNIQYF
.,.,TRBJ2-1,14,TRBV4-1,TGCGCCAGCGGGGGCGGGAGAGAGGGCAATGAGCAGTTCTTC,CASGGGREGNEQFF
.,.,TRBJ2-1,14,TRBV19,TGTGCCAGTAGGATCCGATTGAAATACAATGAGCAGTTCTTC,CASRIRLKYNEQFF
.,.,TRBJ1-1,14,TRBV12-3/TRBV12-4,TGTGCCAGCAGTTTACAGGCCTGGAACACTGAAGCTTTCTTT,CASSLQAWNTEAFF
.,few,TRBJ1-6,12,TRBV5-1,TGCGCCAGCAGCTTGGTGGACAAGCCCCTCCACTTT,CASSLVDKPLHF
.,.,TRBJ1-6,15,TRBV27,TGTGCCAGCAGTCCAAGTGGGAATTGGAATTCACCCCTCCGCTTT,CASSPSGNWNSPLRF
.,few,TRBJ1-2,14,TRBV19,TGTGCCAGTTGTTGTGACAGCTATGCCGGGGGCTACACCTTC,CASCCDSYAGGYTF
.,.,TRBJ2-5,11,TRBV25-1,TGTGCCAGCACGGGTTTAGAGACCCAGTACTTC,CASTGLETQYF
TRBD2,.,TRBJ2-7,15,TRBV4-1,TGCGCCAGCAGCCATGACGTAGCGGGTTACTACGAGCAGTACTTC,CASSHDVAGYYEQYF
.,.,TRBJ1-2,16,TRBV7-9,TGTGCCAGCAGCTTAGCTTCGGGGGGGTCGCAGGCTGGCTACACCTTC,CASSLASGGSQAGYTF
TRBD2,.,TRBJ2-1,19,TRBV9,TGTGCCAGCAGCGAGGGGATTAGCGGGAGGGCCGACTCCTACAATGAGCAGTTCTTC,CASSEGISGRADSYNEQFF
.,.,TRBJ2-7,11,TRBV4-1,TGCGCCAGCAGCCAAACGGACAAGCAGTACTTC,CASSQTDKQYF
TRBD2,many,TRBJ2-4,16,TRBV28,TGTGCCAGCAACCGAGGACTAGCGGGAGGGGAAAACATTCAGTACTTC,CASNRGLAGGENIQYF
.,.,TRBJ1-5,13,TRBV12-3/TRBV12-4,TGTGCCAGCAGTTTCAGGGATACTCAGCCCCAGCATTTT,CASSFRDTQPQHF
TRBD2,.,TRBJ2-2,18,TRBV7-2,TGTGCCAGCAGCTTATGGATTGCGGGAGGGGGATCCATCGGGGAGCTGTTTTTT,CASSLWIAGGGSIGELFF
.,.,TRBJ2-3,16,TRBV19,TGTGCCAGTAGTATAAGGGGGGCAGGGGCCCAAGATACGCAGTATTTT,CASSIRGAGAQDTQYF
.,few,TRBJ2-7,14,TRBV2,TGTGCCAGCAGGCGGACTTTGCTCGCCTACGAGCAGTACTTC,CASRRTLLAYEQYF
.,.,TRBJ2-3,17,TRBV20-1,TGCAGTGCTAGAGATCTCTTAGGGGCCGGTGGGACAGATACGCAGTATTTT,CSARDLLGAGGTDTQYF
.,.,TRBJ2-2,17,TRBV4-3,TGCGCCAGCAGCCAAGATCGACTAGTGGGGCTCACCGGGGAGCTGTTTTTT,CASSQDRLVGLTGELFF
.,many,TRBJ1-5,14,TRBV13,TGTGCCAGCAGCCGTCGACGCGAAAATCAGCCCCAGCATTTT,CASSRRRENQPQHF